This passage covers 9 T cell receptor beta chains from one sample sequenced in a study of T cell repertoires in ileal Crohn's disease. Specified time point: neoterminal ileum biopsy at postoperative endoscopy, about 6 months after surgery. Using immunoSEQ multiplex PCR, the repertoire was profiled, and TCRdb retains in-frame clones only, with some absent. The sample lists about 9,400 clones; around 80% were seen once. The specimen was ileal tissue. All receptors derive from an adult with Crohn's disease.

The chain combines TRBV6-5 with TRBJ1-2, with 7 bases aligning to TRBD1. Germline-derived CDR1 and CDR2 are MNHEY and SVGAGI. This CDR3 comprises 14 residues. The J segment lost 8 bases and the V segment lost 4 bases, leaving 10 bases of the junction unmatched. This CDR3 reads CASSWAGTAMGYTF. The CDR3 DNA is TGTGCCAGCAGTTGGGCCGGGACAGCTATGGGCTACACCTTC.

The chain is built from TRBV28 and TRBJ2-3; 10 bases are shared with TRBD2. Losses at the gene ends were 3 bases for V and 7 bases for J; bases not matched to a gene: 16. The CDR3 is made up of 18 amino acids. Germline V gene data show CDR1 as MDHEN and CDR2 as SYDVKM. CDR3 DNA: TGTGCCAGCAGTTTCATGGTAGCGGGGGGCCATGGTGATTATACGCAGTATTTT. It encodes CASSFMVAGGHGDYTQYF.

J is TRBJ1-4 and V is TRBV6-1; a weak D match, TRBD1 (5 bases). Trimming removed 1 base from V and 2 bases from J, with 11 bases in between. The CDR3 covers 16 residues. Germline CDR1 reads MNHNS; CDR2 reads SASEGT. The CDR3 region is CASSEEQASTNEKLFF. The CDR3 DNA follows: TGTGCCAGCAGTGAAGAACAGGCTTCGACTAATGAAAAACTGTTTTTT.

V usage is TRBV7-9 and J usage is TRBJ2-3; 7 bases align to TRBD1. The germline gives CDR1 SEHNR, CDR2 FQNEAQ (reference sequence). The ends lost 5 bases at V and 9 bases at J; junction bases unmatched: 5. The CDR3 covers 12 residues. This CDR3 reads CASSPGGGTQYF. CDR3 nucleotide sequence: TGTGCCAGCAGCCCAGGGGGTGGAACGCAGTATTTT.

The J gene is TRBJ1-1, the V gene TRBV11-2; TRBD1 matches 8 bases. Trimming at V came to 4 bases and at J to 6 bases, leaving 7 bases not matched to a gene. Per the germline V gene, CDR1 is SGHAT and CDR2 is FQNNGV. The CDR3 contains 14 residues. In DNA form, the CDR3 reads TGTGCCAGCAGCTACGGACAGGGACTGGCTGAAGCTTTCTTT. It is translated as CASSYGQGLAEAFF.

As to this clone: Other DNA variants within this sample encode the same CDR3. The chain has TRBV7-2 and TRBJ1-5, with no clear D. Germline V gene data show CDR1 as SGHTA and CDR2 as FQGNSA. The CDR3 consists of 16 residues. Between the trimmed V and J ends, which lost 1 base and 4 bases, there was a span of 14 bases. CDR3 nucleotides: TGTGCCAGCAGCTTAGGGAGCGGGAAAGGGAATCAGCCCCAGCATTTT. It encodes CASSLGSGKGNQPQHF.

The chain links TRBV25-1 to TRBJ2-3, with 12 nucleotides matching TRBD1. Germline V gene data show CDR1 as MGHDK and CDR2 as SYGVNS. The V gene end was trimmed by 5 bases and the J gene end by 6 bases; junction bases not matched to a gene: 6. CDR3 size: 15 residues. CDR3 protein: CASSPRDRGQDTQYF. The CDR3 bases are TGTGCCAGCAGTCCCCGGGACAGGGGGCAGGATACGCAGTATTTT.

This chain links TRBV5-8 with TRBJ2-5, with a weak D call TRBD1 (5 bases). V shed 3 bases and J shed 3 bases, with 18 bases lying between them. This CDR3 is 16 amino acids long. Germline lookup yields CDR1 SGHTS and CDR2 YDEGEE. As DNA, the CDR3 is TGTGCCAGCAGCTCCACGGGCAGGGTCCAAAAAGAGACCCAGTACTTC. As protein: CASSSTGRVQKETQYF.

This chain uses TRBV5-4 with TRBJ2-3; TRBD1 aligns across 10 bases. Germline trimming cut 4 bases from V and 5 bases from J; bases unmatched to any gene: 7. Germline CDR1 is SGHNT and CDR2 is YYREEE (reference sequence). The CDR3 spans 15 residues. CDR3 in DNA: TGTGCCAGCAGCACCCCGGGACAGGGGAAAGATACGCAGTATTTT. Its protein product is CASSTPGQGKDTQYF. Full variable domain (missing parts from reference TRBV5-4 and TRBJ2-3): ETGVTQSPTHLIKTRGQQVTLRCSSQSGHNTVSWYQQALGQGPQFIFQYYREEENGRGNFPPRFSGLQFPNYSSELNVNALELDDSALYLCASSTPGQGKDTQYFGPGTRLTVL.